A single T cell receptor beta chain is shown here with its context. The antigen is unknown. Primers for the PCR totalled 60 Vbeta and 13 Jbeta. Produced via immunoSEQ multiplex PCR; TCRdb's table is partial and in-frame only. The sample carries over 90,000 clones, roughly 85% recorded once. This record comes from a study of cytomegalovirus exposure and HLA in healthy donors. Study in general: Membership in the Caucasian-associated ancestry cluster was found for 81% of approximately 430 genotyped donors. The study's findings and limits: When a later analysis was performed, an Asian-associated ancestry cluster reportedly had fewer N-insertions than the approximately 690-donor mean. In vitro experiments confirmed that three CMV-associated chains were specific for CMV antigens.

Germline lookup yields CDR1 SEHNR and CDR2 FQNEAQ (reference sequence). Trimming took 4 bases from V and 0 from J; bases not matched to a gene: 15. This CDR3 is built from 18 residues. The chain has TRBV7-9 and TRBJ2-7; 7 bases fit TRBD1. This clonotype was sampled from a man aged 40-49 years in good health and CMV-seronegative. The sample consisted of PBMCs. In nucleotides, the CDR3 is TGTGCCAGCAGCTCACCATCTTCACGACAGGGCTTCTCCTACGAGCAGTACTTC. This codes for CASSSPSSRQGFSYEQYF.